Each of the 32 T cell receptor beta chains below was sequenced from the same sample in a study of cytomegalovirus exposure and HLA in healthy donors. PCR primers comprised 60 Vbeta and 13 Jbeta primers. This table comes from immunoSEQ multiplex PCR, and its TCRdb copy is limited to in-frame clones, with some not included. The sample records about 210,000 clones, 82% being singletons. The sequenced sample was PBMCs. The receptor set was obtained from a middle-aged man in good health and CMV-seropositive.

V and J are TRBV7-2 and TRBJ2-3; 13 nucleotides align to TRBD2. Germline V gene lookup returns CDR1 SGHTA and CDR2 FQGNSA. V lost 11 bases and J lost 11; bases outside the gene matches: 7. There are 12 residues in the CDR3. The CDR3 bases are TGTGCCGGGGGACTAGCGGGATGGGGGCAGTATTTT. This sequence encodes CAGGLAGWGQYF. The full variable domain, in which reference TRBV7-2 and TRBJ2-3 provide the parts outside the CDR3, is GAGVSQSPSNKVTEKGKDVELRCDPISGHTALYWYRQSLGQGLEFLIYFQGNSAPDKSGLPSDRFSAERTGGSVSTLTIQRTQQEDSAVYLCAGGLAGWGQYFGPGTRLTVL.

CDR3 coding DNA: TGTGCCAGCAGCCCCCCGACAGGGCAAGAGACCCAGTACTTC. Translation gives CASSPPTGQETQYF. The genes are TRBV7-6 and TRBJ2-5; the match to TRBD1 covers 7 bases. Germline-derived CDR1 and CDR2 are SGHVS and FNYEAQ. J was trimmed by 2 bases and V by 5 bases; bases with no gene match: 5. CDR3 length: 14 residues.

V and J are TRBV5-1 and TRBJ2-1; TRBD2 matches 10 bases. Germline V gene sequence: CDR1 SGHRS, CDR2 YFSETQ. The V gene end was trimmed by 1 base and the J gene end by 2 bases; junction bases not matched to a gene: 3. This CDR3 spans 16 amino acids. CDR3 nucleotides: TGCGCCAGCAGCTTGACCAGCGGGGGGGCCTACAATGAGCAGTTCTTC. It specifies CASSLTSGGAYNEQFF. The entire variable domain, with the rest obtained from reference TRBV5-1 and TRBJ2-1, is as follows: KAGVTQTPRYLIKTRGQQVTLSCSPISGHRSVSWYQQTPGQGLQFLFEYFSETQRNKGNFPGRFSGRQFSNSRSEMNVSTLELGDSALYLCASSLTSGGAYNEQFFGPGTRLTVL.

The chain combines TRBV7-2 with TRBJ2-2; D is unresolved. V was cut by 2 bases and J by 0 bases, with 10 bases left in between. CDR3 length equals 16 residues. The germline V gene has CDR1 SGHTA and CDR2 FQGNSA. CDR3 sequence (DNA): TGTGCCAGCAGCTTACGGCGGTTATCGAACACCGGGGAGCTGTTTTTT. Translation gives CASSLRRLSNTGELFF.

V is TRBV5-8 and J is TRBJ1-5, with D perhaps TRBD1 (6 bases). Looked up from germline, CDR1 is SGHTS and CDR2 is YDEGEE. V lost 0 bases, J lost 4 bases, and 11 bases lay in between. The CDR3 covers 15 residues. This chain's CDR3 is CASSLGTQGNQPQHF. As DNA, the CDR3 is TGTGCCAGCAGCTTGGGAACTCAGGGGAATCAGCCCCAGCATTTT.

The J gene is TRBJ2-2, the V gene TRBV29-1, with 7 bases identical to TRBD2. This CDR3 spans 12 amino acids. Trimming removed 7 bases from V and 6 bases from J; junction bases left unmatched: 5. Germline loops: CDR1 SQVTM, CDR2 ANQGSEA. CDR3 sequence reads: CSGTSSSGELFF. CDR3 bases: TGCAGCGGGACTAGTTCCTCCGGGGAGCTGTTTTTT.

This sequence joins TRBV9 and TRBJ1-3; TRBD1 agrees at 7 bases. The CDR3 is 15 amino acids. CDR1 SGDLS and CDR2 YYNGEE come from the germline V gene. J gave up 4 bases and V 3 bases, and 7 bases lay outside the gene matches. This chain's CDR3 is CASSESTGPGNTIYF. CDR3 bases: TGTGCCAGCAGCGAATCGACAGGGCCAGGAAACACCATATATTTT.

The V and J genes are TRBV2 and TRBJ1-5; 7 bases fit TRBD1. V shed 8 bases and J 1 base; nucleotides not matched to a gene: 8. This CDR3 is 15 amino acids long. CDR1 SNHLY and CDR2 FYNNEI come from the germline V gene. The CDR3 DNA reads TGTGCCAGCTCAATTGGGGACAGAAGCAATCAGCCCCAGCATTTT. Its translation is CASSIGDRSNQPQHF.

The CDR3 reads CASSRPGTVPTEAFF. In DNA form, the CDR3 reads TGTGCCAGCAGCCGCCCCGGGACAGTTCCCACTGAAGCTTTCTTT. The V and J genes are TRBV7-9 and TRBJ1-1; TRBD1 aligns across 7 bases. The CDR3 length is 15 residues. CDR1 and CDR2 (germline): SEHNR, FQNEAQ (reference sequence). With 5 bases clipped from V and 4 bases from J, the junction kept 10 bases outside the gene matches.

The chain is built from TRBV5-8 and TRBJ1-1; maybe TRBD1 (6 bases). The CDR3 has 13 amino acids. V lost 4 bases and J lost 7, with 14 bases in between. Germline V lookup: CDR1 SGHTS, CDR2 YDEGEE. The CDR3 spells CASSPLRGSEAFF. The CDR3 DNA follows: TGTGCCAGCAGCCCCCTGAGGGGGAGTGAAGCTTTCTTT.

This clone appeared once. The V call is TRBV5-4, the J call TRBJ2-3; 7 bases agree with TRBD1. Looked up from germline, CDR1 is SGHNT and CDR2 is YYREEE (reference sequence). Trimming at V came to 6 bases and at J to 2 bases, leaving 9 bases not matched to a gene. CDR3 length: 15 amino acids. CDR3 sequence: CASNPDREPTDTQYF. The CDR3 nucleotides are TGTGCCAGCAACCCAGACAGGGAACCCACAGATACGCAGTATTTT. Filled out from reference TRBV5-4 and TRBJ2-3, the complete variable domain reads ETGVTQSPTHLIKTRGQQVTLRCSSQSGHNTVSWYQQALGQGPQFIFQYYREEENGRGNFPPRFSGLQFPNYSSELNVNALELDDSALYLCASNPDREPTDTQYFGPGTRLTVL.

The rearrangement joins TRBV5-1 to TRBJ1-2; 7 nucleotides agree with TRBD1. The V gene's germline CDR1 is SGHRS and CDR2 YFSETQ. The CDR3 is 17 residues long. J gave up 7 bases and V 0 bases, and 15 bases lay outside the gene matches. DNA of the CDR3: TGCGCCAGCAGCTTGGGAGCCGGGCAAAGGGGGCCTAGTGGCTACACCTTC. Translation: CASSLGAGQRGPSGYTF. The complete variable domain, with remaining parts taken from reference TRBV5-1 and TRBJ1-2, reads KAGVTQTPRYLIKTRGQQVTLSCSPISGHRSVSWYQQTPGQGLQFLFEYFSETQRNKGNFPGRFSGRQFSNSRSEMNVSTLELGDSALYLCASSLGAGQRGPSGYTFGSGTRLTVV.

The V gene is TRBV6-1, the J gene TRBJ1-5, with a weak D call TRBD1 (5 bases). Germline lookup yields CDR1 MNHNS and CDR2 SASEGT. The CDR3 extends over 13 amino acids. Deletions cut 3 bases from V and 4 bases from J, with 7 bases between. The CDR3 region is CASSETANQPQHF. CDR3 in DNA: TGTGCCAGCAGTGAGACAGCTAATCAGCCCCAGCATTTT.

The count of this clone is one. The CDR3 DNA follows: TGTGCCTGGAGTGTAAGACAGGGAGTAAATGAAAAACTGTTTTTT. This sequence encodes CAWSVRQGVNEKLFF. The chain recombines TRBV30 with TRBJ1-4, with TRBD1 matching over 7 bases. The CDR3 loop spans 15 amino acids. Trimming took 0 bases from V and 5 from J; bases not matched to a gene: 6. CDR1 and CDR2 from the germline V gene are GTSNPN and SVGIG (reference sequence).

This sequence joins TRBV2 and TRBJ1-1; D may be TRBD1 (6 bases). This CDR3 spans 13 amino acids. In germline, CDR1 is SNHLY, CDR2 FYNNEI. Trimming took 10 bases from V and 2 from J, leaving 14 bases between them. CDR3 bases: TGTGCCACGAACAAGGACAGAAACACTGAAGCTTTCTTT. Encoded protein: CATNKDRNTEAFF.

A word on this clone: Additional DNA sequences in this sample encode the identical CDR3. This rearrangement joins TRBV5-6 to TRBJ1-1; a weak D match, TRBD1 (5 bases). The V end was cut by 2 bases, the J end by 7 bases, with 18 bases between. Germline CDR1 and CDR2: SGHDT and YYEEEE. The CDR3 length is 15 residues. The CDR3: CASSFGGAGLYEAFF. DNA for the CDR3: TGTGCCAGCAGCTTTGGAGGTGCGGGGCTTTATGAAGCTTTCTTT.

CDR3 nucleotides: TGTGCCACCAGCACTCAGGAGGGCACAGATACGCAGTATTTT. Protein: CATSTQEGTDTQYF. The V and J genes are TRBV15 and TRBJ2-3; a possible D gene is TRBD2 (5 bases). Trimming cost V 4 bases and J 1 base, with 9 bases left between them. Per germline, CDR1 LNHNV and CDR2 YYDKDF (reference sequence). The CDR3 contains 14 residues.

This clone has just a few counts. This chain joins TRBV27 and TRBJ2-1; 14 bases align to TRBD2. Germline V CDR1 and CDR2: MNHEY, SMNVEV (reference sequence). The CDR3 contains 17 residues. V lost 2 bases, J lost 1 base, and 1 base stayed unmatched. The CDR3 coding sequence is TGTGCCAGCAGTTTACGGACTAGCGGGAGGTCCTACAATGAGCAGTTCTTC. It is translated as CASSLRTSGRSYNEQFF.

The genes are TRBV2 and TRBJ2-5, with TRBD2 identical over 12 bases. V shed 6 bases and J 5 bases; nucleotides not matched to a gene: 7. The CDR3 has 15 residues. Germline V gives CDR1 SNHLY, CDR2 FYNNEI. The CDR3, as DNA: TGTGCCAGCAGGCTAGCGGGAGGGCCGCAGGAGACCCAGTACTTC. Protein sequence: CASRLAGGPQETQYF.

J is TRBJ1-1 and V is TRBV5-4; 7 positions agree with TRBD1. The CDR3 has 16 residues. Germline CDR1 is SGHNT and CDR2 is YYREEE (reference sequence). The ends lost 4 bases at V and 1 base at J; junction bases unmatched: 10. CDR3 nucleotides: TGTGCCAGCAGCCGCCGGGGGGGACAGACGAACACTGAAGCTTTCTTT. This sequence encodes CASSRRGGQTNTEAFF.

This clone appeared a few times. V is TRBV30 and J is TRBJ2-7, with a weak D call TRBD1 (5 bases). Germline loops: CDR1 GTSNPN, CDR2 SVGIG (reference sequence). The CDR3 has 13 residues. The ends were cut back, 3 bases at V and 5 bases at J, with 14 bases in the middle. The CDR3 DNA reads TGTGCCTGGAGGAGGCAGGGCCTGCACGAGCAGTACGTC. Translated, it gives CAWRRQGLHEQYV.

This clone was observed a single time. The gene calls are TRBV6-5 and TRBJ2-7; D is ambiguous. Trimming took 0 bases from V and 1 from J, leaving 10 bases between them. The CDR3 consists of 15 residues. Per the germline V gene, CDR1 is MNHEY and CDR2 is SVGAGI. The DNA of the CDR3 is TGTGCCAGCAGTTACTCGCTGGAGCCATCCTACGAGCAGTACTTC. Translating it yields CASSYSLEPSYEQYF.

This clone occurred a few times. J is TRBJ2-6 and V is TRBV5-6; D unclear. CDR1 SGHDT and CDR2 YYEEEE come from the germline V gene. V was clipped by 4 bases and J by 0 bases, with 11 bases between them. The CDR3 has 16 residues. This CDR3 reads CASSVLTNSGANVLTF. Written as DNA, the CDR3 is TGTGCCAGCAGCGTACTGACAAACTCTGGGGCCAACGTCCTGACTTTC.

The chain joins TRBV5-1 to TRBJ2-5; 10 positions match TRBD2. J was trimmed by 0 bases and V by 1 base; bases with no gene match: 0. The CDR3 runs to 15 residues. Germline V CDR1 and CDR2: SGHRS, YFSETQ. In DNA form, the CDR3 reads TGCGCCAGCAGCTTGACTAGCGGGGACCAAGAGACCCAGTACTTC. This translates into CASSLTSGDQETQYF.

The V and J genes are TRBV5-4 and TRBJ1-6; possibly TRBD1 for D (6 bases). Trimming left V 0 bases short and J 0 bases short, with 10 bases between. CDR3 length: 17 amino acids. In germline, CDR1 is SGHNT, CDR2 YYREEE (reference sequence). CDR3 in amino acids: CASSLVDRSSYNSPLHF. The CDR3, as DNA: TGTGCCAGCAGCTTGGTCGACAGGAGCTCCTATAATTCACCCCTCCACTTT. The variable domain in full, completed from reference TRBV5-4 and TRBJ1-6, reads ETGVTQSPTHLIKTRGQQVTLRCSSQSGHNTVSWYQQALGQGPQFIFQYYREEENGRGNFPPRFSGLQFPNYSSELNVNALELDDSALYLCASSLVDRSSYNSPLHFGNGTRLTVT.

The CDR3 spells CASGPDRGGRRTGNTIYF. The CDR3 DNA reads TGTGCTAGTGGCCCCGACAGGGGAGGAAGGCGGACTGGAAACACCATATATTTT. The chain couples TRBV12-5 to TRBJ1-3; 8 bases are shared with TRBD1. The germline V gene has CDR1 LGHNT and CDR2 FRNRAP. The CDR3 loop spans 18 amino acids. J lost 2 bases, V lost 6 bases, and 15 bases had no gene match.

V usage is TRBV6-5 and J usage is TRBJ2-7; 9 nucleotides align to TRBD1. Germline V gene lookup returns CDR1 MNHEY and CDR2 SVGAGI. V was pared by 7 bases and J by 1 base, with 8 bases of the junction left unmatched. The CDR3 consists of 15 residues. CDR3 nucleotides: TGTGCCAGCAACCCCGGGGGGACAGGGTCCTACGAGCAGTACTTC. This encodes CASNPGGTGSYEQYF.

The chain recombines TRBV10-2 with TRBJ1-5; a possible D gene is TRBD1 (5 bases). The CDR3 is 14 residues long. Trimming pared 4 bases from V and 5 bases from J, leaving 12 bases between. CDR1 is WSHSY, CDR2 SAAADI, per germline. The CDR3 region has the DNA TGCGCCAGCAGTGTAGGCTGGGACTATCAGCCCCAGCATTTT. The encoded protein is CASSVGWDYQPQHF.

The chain recombines TRBV7-3 with TRBJ1-1; 8 bases fit TRBD1. This CDR3 comprises 14 residues. The V gene's germline CDR1 is SGHTA and CDR2 FQGTGA. With V trimmed by 6 bases and J by 3 bases, 6 bases remained unmatched. DNA for the CDR3: TGTGCCAGCAGTTTCAGGGGGCCAGACACTGAAGCTTTCTTT. Protein: CASSFRGPDTEAFF. Complete variable domain (other parts from reference TRBV7-3 and TRBJ1-1): GAGVSQTPSNKVTEKGKYVELRCDPISGHTALYWYRQSLGQGPEFLIYFQGTGAADDSGLPNDRFFAVRPEGSVSTLKIQRTERGDSAVYLCASSFRGPDTEAFFGQGTRLTVV.

V is TRBV5-1 and J is TRBJ2-5, with 7 nucleotides matching TRBD1. After removal of 5 bases from V and 4 bases from J, the junction contained 8 bases not matched to a gene. This CDR3 is built from 14 residues. Germline CDR1 and CDR2: SGHRS and YFSETQ. DNA for the CDR3: TGCGCCAGCAGGCAGGGACAGTTGGGAGAGACCCAGTACTTC. Protein product: CASRQGQLGETQYF. Using reference TRBV5-1 and TRBJ2-5 for the parts outside the CDR3, the full variable domain is KAGVTQTPRYLIKTRGQQVTLSCSPISGHRSVSWYQQTPGQGLQFLFEYFSETQRNKGNFPGRFSGRQFSNSRSEMNVSTLELGDSALYLCASRQGQLGETQYFGPGTRLLVL.

The chain uses TRBV5-1 and TRBJ2-1; TRBD2 is a possible D gene (5 bases). Germline CDR1 SGHRS, CDR2 YFSETQ. The CDR3 is made up of 11 amino acids. Between the trimmed V and J ends, which lost 2 bases and 8 bases, there was a span of 5 bases. The CDR3 loop reads CASSLADEQFF. In DNA form, the CDR3 reads TGCGCCAGCAGCTTAGCGGATGAGCAGTTCTTC.

This clone was found once. The J gene is TRBJ1-2, the V gene TRBV27; D ambiguous. This CDR3 contains 14 residues. V was clipped by 6 bases and J by 8 bases, with 19 bases between them. The V gene's germline CDR1 is MNHEY and CDR2 SMNVEV (reference sequence). The CDR3 DNA reads as TGTGCCAGCAGCCCTCGAGGCAGCTCCTGGGGCTACACCTTC. Protein sequence: CASSPRGSSWGYTF.